The entry below describes one T cell receptor beta chain. Its matching antigen is unknown. This CDR3 has 13 residues. Between the trimmed V and J ends, which lost 5 bases and 4 bases, there was a span of 12 bases. Germline V gives CDR1 SGHRS, CDR2 YFSETQ. The data derive from a study of graft-versus-host responses after intestinal transplantation. Assay: immunoSEQ multiplex PCR; the TCRdb copy retains only in-frame clones and omits some. Altogether 120,000 or so clones are present, around 93% being singletons, with the ten largest covering 0.4% to 0.65%. This chain links TRBV5-1 with TRBJ1-2; D is undetermined. Sequenced material: unstimulated CD8+ T cells sorted from spleen or lymph node cells, taken before intestinal transplant. The receptor was derived from a human donor who received an intestinal transplant. CDR3 bases: TGCGCCAGCAGAGTGGGAAGAGGCTATGGCTACACCTTC. Translating gives CASRVGRGYGYTF.